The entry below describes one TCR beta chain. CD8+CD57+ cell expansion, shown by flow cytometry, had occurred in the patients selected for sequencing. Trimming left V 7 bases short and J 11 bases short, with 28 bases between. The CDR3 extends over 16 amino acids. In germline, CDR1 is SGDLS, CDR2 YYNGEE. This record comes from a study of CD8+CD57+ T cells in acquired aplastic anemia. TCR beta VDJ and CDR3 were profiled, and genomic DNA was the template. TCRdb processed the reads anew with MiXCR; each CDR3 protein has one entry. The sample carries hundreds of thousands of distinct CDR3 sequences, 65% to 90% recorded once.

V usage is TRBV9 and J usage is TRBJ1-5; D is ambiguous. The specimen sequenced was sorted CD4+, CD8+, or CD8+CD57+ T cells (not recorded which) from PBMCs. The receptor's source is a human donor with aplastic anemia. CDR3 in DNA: TGTGCCAGCGGCGCAGCTGGGAACATTCAGTATTTCGCCCAGCATTTT. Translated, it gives CASGAAGNIQYFAQHF. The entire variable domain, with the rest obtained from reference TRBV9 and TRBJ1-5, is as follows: DSGVTQTPKHLITATGQRVTLRCSPRSGDLSVYWYQQSLDQGLQFLIQYYNGEERAKGNILERFSAQQFPDLHSELNLSSLELGDSALYFCASGAAGNIQYFAQHFGDGTRLSIL.